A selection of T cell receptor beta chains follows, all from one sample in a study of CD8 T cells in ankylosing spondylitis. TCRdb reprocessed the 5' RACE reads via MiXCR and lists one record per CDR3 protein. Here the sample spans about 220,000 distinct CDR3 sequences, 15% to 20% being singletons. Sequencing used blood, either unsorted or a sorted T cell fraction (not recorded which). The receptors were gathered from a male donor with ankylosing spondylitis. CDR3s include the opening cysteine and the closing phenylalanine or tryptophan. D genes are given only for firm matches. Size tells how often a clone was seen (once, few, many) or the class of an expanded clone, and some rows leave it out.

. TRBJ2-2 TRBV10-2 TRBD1 TGCGCCACCGAAGGGGGCATTGATGACACCGGGGAGCTGTTTTTT CATEGGIDDTGELFF
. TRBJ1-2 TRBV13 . TGTGCCAGCGGACACGAGCAGTCCTATGGCTACACCTTC CASGHEQSYGYTF
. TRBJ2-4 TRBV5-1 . TGCGCCAGCAGCCAATACAGGGAGCGGGCCAAAAACATTCAGTACTTC CASSQYRERAKNIQYF
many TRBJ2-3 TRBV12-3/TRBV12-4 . TGTGCCAGCAGTATCCTAGAAACGGCAGATACGCAGTATTTT CASSILETADTQYF
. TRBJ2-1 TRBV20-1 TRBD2 TGCAGTGCTAGTAGCCTAGCGGAGAGCTCCTACAATGAGCAGTTCTTC CSASSLAESSYNEQFF
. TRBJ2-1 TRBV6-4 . TGTGCCAGCAGAGACAATTACAATGAGCAGTTCTTC CASRDNYNEQFF
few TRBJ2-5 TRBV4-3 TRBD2 TGCGCCAGCAGCCAAGATCGGGCGGGAGGGCCAGTGGAGACCCAGTACTTC CASSQDRAGGPVETQYF
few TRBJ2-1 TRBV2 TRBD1 TGTGCCAGCAGGGACAGGGTTGAGCAGTTCTTC CASRDRVEQFF
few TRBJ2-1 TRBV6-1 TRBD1 TGTGCCAGCAATCCGGGACAGGCCCTTTACAATGAGCAGTTCTTC CASNPGQALYNEQFF
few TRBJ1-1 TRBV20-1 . TGCAGTGCTAGGACGACATTGAACACTGAAGCTTTCTTT CSARTTLNTEAFF
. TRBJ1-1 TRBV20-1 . TGCAGTGCTCGTTTGACCCAGCGCACTGAAGCTTTCTTT CSARLTQRTEAFF
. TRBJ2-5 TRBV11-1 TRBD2 TGTGCCAGCAGCTTAGTGACTAGCGGGGGGGCCTTAAATGGAGAGACCCAGTACTTC CASSLVTSGGALNGETQYF
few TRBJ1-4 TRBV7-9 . TGTGCCAGCAGCTTAGATACGGATGGGAAACTGTTTTTT CASSLDTDGKLFF
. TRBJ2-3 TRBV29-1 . TGCAGCGTTGAAGATTCCAGGCTTACGCAGTATTTT CSVEDSRLTQYF
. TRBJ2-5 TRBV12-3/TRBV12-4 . TGTGCCAGCAGCCTGGGACTCCCGGAGGCCCAGTACTTC CASSLGLPEAQYF
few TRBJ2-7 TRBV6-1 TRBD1 TGTGCCAGCAGTAAAGGGACAGGGAGCTACGAGCAGTACTTC CASSKGTGSYEQYF
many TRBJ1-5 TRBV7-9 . TGTGCCAGCACCACATTTAATCAGCCCCAGCATTTT CASTTFNQPQHF
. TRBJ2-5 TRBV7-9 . TGTGCCAGCACCATTCCTTCGTCCGGAGAGACCCAGTACTTC CASTIPSSGETQYF
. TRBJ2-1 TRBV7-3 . TGTGCCAGCAGCTTATTAGGGGGAGGGCCCAATGAGCAGTTCTTC CASSLLGGGPNEQFF
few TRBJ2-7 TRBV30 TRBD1 TGTGCCATGGGACAGGGTCCCTACGAGCAGTACTTC CAMGQGPYEQYF
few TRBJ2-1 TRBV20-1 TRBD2 TGCAGTGCTAGAGATATGGCTAGCGGGGGCGCATACAATGAGCAGTTCTTC CSARDMASGGAYNEQFF
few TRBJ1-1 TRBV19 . TGTGCCAGTAGTATCGGGGTCTTCTACACTGAAGCTTTCTTT CASSIGVFYTEAFF
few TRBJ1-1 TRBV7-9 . TGTGCCAGCAGCGATCGGACAGTCGAAGCTTTCTTT CASSDRTVEAFF
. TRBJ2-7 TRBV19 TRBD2 TGTGCCAGTAGTATCGAAGCGGGAGTTTCCTACGAGCAGTACTTC CASSIEAGVSYEQYF
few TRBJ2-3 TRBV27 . TGTGCCAGCAGTTTATTTAGCAGCACAGATACGCAGTATTTT CASSLFSSTDTQYF
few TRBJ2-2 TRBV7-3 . TGTGCCAGCAGCGTGGACGGGAACACCGGGGAGCTGTTTTTT CASSVDGNTGELFF
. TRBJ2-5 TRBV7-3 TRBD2 TGTGCCAGCAGCTCGGTAGCGGGAGGAGCAGAGACCCAGTACTTC CASSSVAGGAETQYF
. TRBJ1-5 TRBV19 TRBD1 TGTGCCAGTAGTATAGGGACAGGGGCCCTCCACGAACCCCAGCATTTT CASSIGTGALHEPQHF
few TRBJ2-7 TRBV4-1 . TGCGCCAGCAGCCAAGAGGCTGCCTACGATTCCTACGAGCAGTACTTC CASSQEAAYDSYEQYF
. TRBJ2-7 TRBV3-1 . TGTGCCAGCAGCCATCCCTTGAACTACGAGCAGTACTTC CASSHPLNYEQYF
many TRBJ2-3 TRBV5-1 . TGCGCCAGCAGCTTGGAAGGACCCAGCACAGATACGCAGTATTTT CASSLEGPSTDTQYF
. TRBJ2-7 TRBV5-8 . TGTGCCAGCAGCTTCGGGGACACTGGGCAGTACTTC CASSFGDTGQYF
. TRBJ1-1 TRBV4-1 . TGCGCCAGCATGGGCGGTGGGACTGAAGCTTTCTTT CASMGGGTEAFF
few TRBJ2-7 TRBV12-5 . TGTGCTAGTGGTTCATTCCCCGCAAGGGGGAACTCCTACGAGCAGTACTTC CASGSFPARGNSYEQYF
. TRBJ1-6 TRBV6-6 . TGTGCCAGCAGTTACTCGTTTAATTCACCCCTCCACTTT CASSYSFNSPLHF
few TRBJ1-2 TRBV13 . TGTGCCAGCAGCTTAGGCCGCGGTGGGGATGGCTACACCTTC CASSLGRGGDGYTF
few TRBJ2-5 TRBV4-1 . TGCGCCAGCAGCCAAGTGTTGGCAGAGACCCAGTACTTC CASSQVLAETQYF
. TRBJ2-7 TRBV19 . TGTGCCAGTAGTCTGGGACAACCTAGGAGCTCCTACGAGCAGTACTTC CASSLGQPRSSYEQYF
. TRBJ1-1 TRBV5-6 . TGTGCCAGCAGCTTGGCCTACGGGACTGAAGCTTTCTTT CASSLAYGTEAFF
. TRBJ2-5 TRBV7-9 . TGTGCCAGCAGCTTAAACCCCTGGGCAGGGGATATCCAGTACTTC CASSLNPWAGDIQYF
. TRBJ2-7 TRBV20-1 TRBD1 TGCAGTGCTAGGGAGACAGGGGGATCCCTCTACGAGCAGTACTTC CSARETGGSLYEQYF
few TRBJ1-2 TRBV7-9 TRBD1 TGTGCCAGCAGCTACGACAGGGACTACTATGGCTACACCTTC CASSYDRDYYGYTF
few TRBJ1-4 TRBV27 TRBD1 TGTGCCTGCGGACAGGAGGAAGGTGAAAAACTGTTTTTT CACGQEEGEKLFF
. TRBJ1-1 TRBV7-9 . TGTGCCAGCAGCTTAGTGGGGGGTTTGAACACTGAAGCTTTCTTT CASSLVGGLNTEAFF
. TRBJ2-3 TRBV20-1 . TGCAGTGCTAGCAGCGGGAGCACAGATACGCAGTATTTT CSASSGSTDTQYF
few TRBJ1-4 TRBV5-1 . TGCGCCAGCAGCATTAACAGGCCAACTAATGAAAAACTGTTTTTT CASSINRPTNEKLFF
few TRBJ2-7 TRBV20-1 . TGCAGTGCTACTAGCCCGACAACACCCTACGAGCAGTACTTC CSATSPTTPYEQYF
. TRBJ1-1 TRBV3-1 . TGTGCCAGCAGCCAAGCAGGAACGGGGACTGAAGCTTTCTTT CASSQAGTGTEAFF
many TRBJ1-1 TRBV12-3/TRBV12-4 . TGTGCCAGCAGTTTTGGGGAAGGGACTGAAGCTTTCTTT CASSFGEGTEAFF
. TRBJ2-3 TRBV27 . TGTGCCAGCAGCCGCCGGGACAGCACAGATACGCAGTATTTT CASSRRDSTDTQYF